The entry below describes one T cell receptor (beta chain). These data are taken from a study of CD8 T cells in ankylosing spondylitis. MiXCR was run by TCRdb on the 5' RACE reads, yielding one entry per CDR3 protein. The sample lists 200,000 or so distinct CDR3 sequences, approximately 18% occurring once. The V gene's germline CDR1 is MNHGY and CDR2 SAAAGT. The ends were cut back, 5 bases at V and 10 bases at J, with 18 bases in the middle. The CDR3 has 14 residues. The TCR comes from a male donor aged 10 to 35 with ankylosing spondylitis or in good health (not recorded which). The sequencing sample was made of blood, either unsorted or a sorted T cell fraction (not recorded which). V is TRBV6-8 and J is TRBJ2-4; either TRBD1 or TRBD2 may fit D (5 bases each). This CDR3 reads CASSRGARRWIQYF. DNA of the CDR3: TGTGCCAGCAGTAGAGGGGCTAGACGGTGGATTCAGTACTTC.